The present T cell receptor beta chain was sequenced within a study of T cells after yellow fever vaccination. The ends were cut back, 5 bases at V and 6 bases at J, with 16 bases in the middle. The CDR3 sequence is 14 residues long. This clonotype was seen ten or more times. Its antigen is as yet unknown. Study observations and caveats: Shared CD4/CD8 clonotypes were a small share, likely from convergent recombination.

Via MiXCR, TCRdb re-called the 5' RACE reads, giving one row per CDR3 protein. This table has approximately 240,000 distinct CDR3 sequences, roughly 4% appearing once. The material was PBMCs, obtained 15 days after the yellow fever booster vaccination. The receptor was isolated from a man in his late teens or twenties who received the YFV17D yellow fever vaccine. The chain uses TRBV12-3 or TRBV12-4 and TRBJ1-2; D ambiguous. The CDR3 here is CASSRFGVADGYTF. CDR3 coding DNA: TGTGCCAGCAGTCGGTTCGGAGTGGCCGATGGCTACACCTTC.